This TCR beta chain was observed in a study of blood T cell repertoires in COVID-19. Overall study context: Samples representing acute and convalescent COVID-19 were sourced from the United States, Italy and Spain. Nucleic acid was either cDNA or gDNA, and it came from T cells, B-cell-depleted T cells, or PBMCs.

Per the original data handling: Estimates of nucleated cell counts were drawn from the amplification of reference gene primers. Measured with immunoSEQ multiplex PCR; TCRdb has only the in-frame clones, and not every one. That table is the source of V, J and clone size, and D and trimming were worked out from the DNA. The sample has fewer than 200,000 clones; 70% to 90% are singletons. This CDR3 has 13 amino acids. Per germline, CDR1 KGHSH and CDR2 LQKENI. The V end was cut by 4 bases, the J end by 3 bases, with 10 bases between. Source material: peripheral blood. This clonotype was obtained from a man over 45 who had recovered from COVID-19. This chain uses TRBV18 with TRBJ2-7; D perhaps matches TRBD2 (6 bases). The CDR3 DNA follows: TGTGCCAGCTCACTGGGACTGAGCTACGAGCAGTACTTC. Amino acids: CASSLGLSYEQYF.